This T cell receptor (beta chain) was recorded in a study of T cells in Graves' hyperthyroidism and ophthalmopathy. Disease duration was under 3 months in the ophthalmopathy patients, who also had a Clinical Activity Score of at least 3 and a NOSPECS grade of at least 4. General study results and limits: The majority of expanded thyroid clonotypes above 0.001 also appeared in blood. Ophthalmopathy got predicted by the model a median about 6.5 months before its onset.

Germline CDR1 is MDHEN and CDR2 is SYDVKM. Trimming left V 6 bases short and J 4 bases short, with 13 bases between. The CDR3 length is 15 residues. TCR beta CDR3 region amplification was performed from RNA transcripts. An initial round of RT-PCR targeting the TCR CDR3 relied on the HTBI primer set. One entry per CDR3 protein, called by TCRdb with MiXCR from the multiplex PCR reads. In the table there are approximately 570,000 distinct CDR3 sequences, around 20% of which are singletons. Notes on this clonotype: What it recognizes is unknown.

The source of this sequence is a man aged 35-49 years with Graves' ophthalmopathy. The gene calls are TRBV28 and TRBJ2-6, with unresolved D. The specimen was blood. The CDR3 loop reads CASRLGYSGANVLTF. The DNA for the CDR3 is TGTGCCAGCAGACTCGGGTATAGCGGGGCCAACGTCCTGACTTTC.